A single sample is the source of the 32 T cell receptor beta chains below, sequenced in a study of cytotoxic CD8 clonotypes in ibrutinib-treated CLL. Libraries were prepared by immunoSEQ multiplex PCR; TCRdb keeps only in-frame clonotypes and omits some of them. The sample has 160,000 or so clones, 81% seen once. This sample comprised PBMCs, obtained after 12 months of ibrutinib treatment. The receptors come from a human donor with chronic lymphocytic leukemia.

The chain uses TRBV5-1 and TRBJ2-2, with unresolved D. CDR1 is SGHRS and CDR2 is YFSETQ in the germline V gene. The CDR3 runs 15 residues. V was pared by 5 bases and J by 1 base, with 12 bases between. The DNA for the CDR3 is TGCGCCAGCAGTCCCCTGGACGGGAACACCGGGGAGCTGTTTTTT. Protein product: CASSPLDGNTGELFF.

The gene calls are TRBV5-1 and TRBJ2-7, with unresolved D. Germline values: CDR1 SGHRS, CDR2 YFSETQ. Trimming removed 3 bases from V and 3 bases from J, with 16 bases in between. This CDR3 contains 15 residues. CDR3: CASSSAASSSYEQYF. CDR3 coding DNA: TGCGCCAGCAGCTCGGCGGCATCTTCCAGCTACGAGCAGTACTTC.

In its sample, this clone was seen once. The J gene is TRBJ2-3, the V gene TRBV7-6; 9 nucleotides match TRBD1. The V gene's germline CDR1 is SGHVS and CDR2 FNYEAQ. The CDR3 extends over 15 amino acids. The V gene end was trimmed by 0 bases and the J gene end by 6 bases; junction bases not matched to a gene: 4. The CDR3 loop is CASSLAGTGMDTQYF. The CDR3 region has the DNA TGTGCCAGCAGCTTAGCCGGGACAGGGATGGATACGCAGTATTTT.

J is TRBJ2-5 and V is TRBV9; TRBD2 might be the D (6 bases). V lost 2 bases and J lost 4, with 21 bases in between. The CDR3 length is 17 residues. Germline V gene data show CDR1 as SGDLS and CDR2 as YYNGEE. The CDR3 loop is CASSVETGTPLRETQYF. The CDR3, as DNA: TGTGCCAGCAGCGTTGAAACGGGGACTCCGTTGAGAGAGACCCAGTACTTC.

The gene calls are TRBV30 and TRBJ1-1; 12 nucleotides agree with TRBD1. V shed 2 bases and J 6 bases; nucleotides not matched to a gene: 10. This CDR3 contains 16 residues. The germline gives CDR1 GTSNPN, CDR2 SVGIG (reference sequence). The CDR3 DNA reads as TGTGCCTGGAGTACAAGAGGGACAGGGGGCCCCTCTGAAGCTTTCTTT. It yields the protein CAWSTRGTGGPSEAFF.

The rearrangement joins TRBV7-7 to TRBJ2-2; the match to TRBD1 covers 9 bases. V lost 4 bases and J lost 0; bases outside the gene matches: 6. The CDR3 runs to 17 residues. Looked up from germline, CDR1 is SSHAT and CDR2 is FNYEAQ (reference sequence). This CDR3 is CASSSTGGSTNTGELFF. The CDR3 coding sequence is TGTGCCAGCAGCTCTACAGGGGGCTCAACGAACACCGGGGAGCTGTTTTTT.

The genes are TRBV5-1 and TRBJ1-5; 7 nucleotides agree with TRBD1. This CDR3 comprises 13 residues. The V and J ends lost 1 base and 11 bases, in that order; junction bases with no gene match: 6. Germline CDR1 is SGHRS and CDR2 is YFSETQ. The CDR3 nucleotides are TGCGCCAGCAGCTTGACCCAGGGGGAGTCCCAGCATTTT. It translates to CASSLTQGESQHF.

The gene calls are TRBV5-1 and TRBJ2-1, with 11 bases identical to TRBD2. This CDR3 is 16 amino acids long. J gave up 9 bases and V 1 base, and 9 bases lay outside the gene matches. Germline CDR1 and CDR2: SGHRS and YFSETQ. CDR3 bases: TGCGCCAGCAGCTTGCGACTAGCGGGGAACCCTCGTGAGCAGTTCTTC. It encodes CASSLRLAGNPREQFF.

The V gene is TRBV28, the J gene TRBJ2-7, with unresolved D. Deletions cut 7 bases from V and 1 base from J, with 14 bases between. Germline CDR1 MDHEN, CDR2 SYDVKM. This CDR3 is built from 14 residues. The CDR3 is CASTDKDPSYEQYF. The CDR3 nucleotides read TGTGCCAGCACCGATAAGGACCCTTCCTACGAGCAGTACTTC.

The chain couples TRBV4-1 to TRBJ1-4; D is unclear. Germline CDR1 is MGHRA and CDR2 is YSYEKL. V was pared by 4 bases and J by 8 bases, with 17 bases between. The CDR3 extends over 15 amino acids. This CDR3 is CASSRGSDRGEKLFF. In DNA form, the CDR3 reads TGCGCCAGCAGCCGTGGATCCGATCGGGGAGAAAAACTGTTTTTT.

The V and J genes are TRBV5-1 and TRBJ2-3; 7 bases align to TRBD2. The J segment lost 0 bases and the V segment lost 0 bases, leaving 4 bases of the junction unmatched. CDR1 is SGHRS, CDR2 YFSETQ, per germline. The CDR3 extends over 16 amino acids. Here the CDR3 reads CASSLAGGGSTDTQYF. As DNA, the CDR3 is TGCGCCAGCAGCTTGGCTGGGGGGGGGAGCACAGATACGCAGTATTTT.

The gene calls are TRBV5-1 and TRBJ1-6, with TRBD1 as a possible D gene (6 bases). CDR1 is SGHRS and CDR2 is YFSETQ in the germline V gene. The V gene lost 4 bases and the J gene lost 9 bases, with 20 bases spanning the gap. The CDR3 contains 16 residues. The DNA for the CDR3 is TGCGCCAGCAGCCCCTACGGCGGGGGGCAAGGTTCACCCCTCCACTTT. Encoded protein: CASSPYGGGQGSPLHF.

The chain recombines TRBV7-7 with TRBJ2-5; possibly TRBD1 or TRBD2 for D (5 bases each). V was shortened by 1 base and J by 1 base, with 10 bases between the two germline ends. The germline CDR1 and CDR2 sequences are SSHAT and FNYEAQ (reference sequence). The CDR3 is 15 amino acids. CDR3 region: CASSLVGGGQETQYF. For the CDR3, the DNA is TGTGCCAGCAGCTTAGTAGGTGGGGGCCAAGAGACCCAGTACTTC.

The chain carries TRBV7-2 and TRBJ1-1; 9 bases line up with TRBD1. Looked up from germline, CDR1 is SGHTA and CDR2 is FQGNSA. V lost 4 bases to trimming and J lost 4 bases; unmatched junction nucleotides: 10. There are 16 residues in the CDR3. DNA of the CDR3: TGTGCCAGCAGCTATTTGGTTGGACAGGGGCCCACTGAAGCTTTCTTT. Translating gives CASSYLVGQGPTEAFF.

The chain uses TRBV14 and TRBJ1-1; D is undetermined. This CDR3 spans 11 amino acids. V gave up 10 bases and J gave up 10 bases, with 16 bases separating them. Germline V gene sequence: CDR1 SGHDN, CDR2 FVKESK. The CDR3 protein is CATLASTGAFF. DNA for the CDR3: TGTGCCACCTTGGCGAGTACGGGAGCTTTCTTT.

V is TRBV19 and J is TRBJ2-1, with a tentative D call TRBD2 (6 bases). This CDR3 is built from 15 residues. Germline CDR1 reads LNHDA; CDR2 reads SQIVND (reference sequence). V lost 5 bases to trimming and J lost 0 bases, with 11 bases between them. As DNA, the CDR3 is TGTGCCAGTAGTCTCGGGAGTCACTCCTACAATGAGCAGTTCTTC. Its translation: CASSLGSHSYNEQFF.

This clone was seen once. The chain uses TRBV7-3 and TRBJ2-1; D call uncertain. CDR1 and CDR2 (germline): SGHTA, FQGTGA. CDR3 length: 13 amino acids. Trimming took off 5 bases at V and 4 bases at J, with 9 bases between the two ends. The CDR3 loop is CASSLDRYNEQFF. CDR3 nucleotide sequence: TGTGCCAGCAGCCTCGATAGGTACAATGAGCAGTTCTTC. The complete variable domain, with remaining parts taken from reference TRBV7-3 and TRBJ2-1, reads GAGVSQTPSNKVTEKGKYVELRCDPISGHTALYWYRQSLGQGPEFLIYFQGTGAADDSGLPNDRFFAVRPEGSVSTLKIQRTERGDSAVYLCASSLDRYNEQFFGPGTRLTVL.

In nucleotides, the CDR3 is TGTGCCAGCAAAGTCGGACCTACGAACACTGAAGCTTTCTTT. It encodes CASKVGPTNTEAFF. The chain joins TRBV5-8 to TRBJ1-1; D is undetermined. Trimming left V 6 bases short and J 1 base short, with 13 bases between. In germline, CDR1 is SGHTS, CDR2 YDEGEE. CDR3 size: 14 residues.

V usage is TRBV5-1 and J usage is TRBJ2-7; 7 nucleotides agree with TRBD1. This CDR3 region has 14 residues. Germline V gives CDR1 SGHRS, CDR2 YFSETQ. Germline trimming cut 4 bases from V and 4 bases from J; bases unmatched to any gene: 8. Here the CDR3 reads CASSPDRTTYEQYF. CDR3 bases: TGCGCCAGCAGCCCGGACAGGACAACGTACGAGCAGTACTTC.

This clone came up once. The CDR3 DNA reads TGTGCCAGTACCCTAACAGGGGTTTATCAGCCCCAGCATTTT. Protein: CASTLTGVYQPQHF. The V and J genes are TRBV19 and TRBJ1-5, with 7 positions matching TRBD1. CDR3 length equals 14 residues. Germline CDR1 is LNHDA and CDR2 is SQIVND (reference sequence). V shed 7 bases, J shed 5 bases, and the junction held 8 bases outside the gene matches.

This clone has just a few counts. The CDR3: CASSPGQGHHGYTF. CDR3 DNA sequence: TGTGCCAGCAGTCCGGGACAGGGCCACCATGGCTACACCTTC. The rearrangement uses TRBV28 and TRBJ1-2; 9 bases are a match to TRBD1. Trimming cost V 5 bases and J 6 bases; bases outside gene matches: 7. CDR1 and CDR2 (germline): MDHEN, SYDVKM. There are 14 residues in the CDR3.

CDR3 region: CASSLGGRINEKLFF. For the CDR3, the DNA is TGTGCCAGCAGCTTAGGGGGTCGGATAAATGAAAAACTGTTTTTT. This chain connects TRBV7-9 to TRBJ1-4, with D uncertain. Trimming cost V 1 base and J 5 bases, with 11 bases left between them. The germline V gene encodes CDR1 SEHNR and CDR2 FQNEAQ (reference sequence). There are 15 residues in the CDR3.

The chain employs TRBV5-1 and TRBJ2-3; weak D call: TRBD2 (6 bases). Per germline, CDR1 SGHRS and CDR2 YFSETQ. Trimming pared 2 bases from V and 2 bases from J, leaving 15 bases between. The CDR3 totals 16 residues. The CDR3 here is CASSFGGWRTTDTQYF. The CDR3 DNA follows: TGCGCCAGCAGCTTTGGAGGGTGGAGGACCACAGATACGCAGTATTTT.

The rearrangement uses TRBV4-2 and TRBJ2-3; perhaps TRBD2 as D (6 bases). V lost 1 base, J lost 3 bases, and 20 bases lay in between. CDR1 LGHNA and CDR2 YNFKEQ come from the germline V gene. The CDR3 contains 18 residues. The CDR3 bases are TGTGCCAGCAGCCAAGTGGGGATGGCGGGGACGTTGACAGATACGCAGTATTTT. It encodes CASSQVGMAGTLTDTQYF.

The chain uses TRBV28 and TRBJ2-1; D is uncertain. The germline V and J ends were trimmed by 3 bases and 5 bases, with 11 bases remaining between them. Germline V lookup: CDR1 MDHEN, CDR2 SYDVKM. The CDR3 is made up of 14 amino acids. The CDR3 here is CASSFIGSDNEQFF. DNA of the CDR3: TGTGCCAGCAGTTTCATTGGCAGCGACAATGAGCAGTTCTTC.

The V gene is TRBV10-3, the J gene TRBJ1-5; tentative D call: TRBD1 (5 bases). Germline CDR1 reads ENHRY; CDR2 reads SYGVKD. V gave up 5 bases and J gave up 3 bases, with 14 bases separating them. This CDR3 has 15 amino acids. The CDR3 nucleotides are TGTGCCATCAGTCGGGACCAAGGAGACAATCAGCCCCAGCATTTT. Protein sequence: CAISRDQGDNQPQHF.

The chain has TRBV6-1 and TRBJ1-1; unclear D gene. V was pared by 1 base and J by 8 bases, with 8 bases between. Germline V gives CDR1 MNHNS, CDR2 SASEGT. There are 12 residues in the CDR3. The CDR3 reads CASSEVTVEAFF. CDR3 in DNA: TGTGCCAGCAGTGAAGTCACAGTCGAAGCTTTCTTT.

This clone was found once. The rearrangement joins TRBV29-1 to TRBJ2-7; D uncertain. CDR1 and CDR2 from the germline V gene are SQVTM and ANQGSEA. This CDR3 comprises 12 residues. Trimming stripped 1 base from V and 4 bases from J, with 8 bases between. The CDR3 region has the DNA TGCAGCGTTGAAGTTCGGCTTTACGAGCAGTACTTC. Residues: CSVEVRLYEQYF.

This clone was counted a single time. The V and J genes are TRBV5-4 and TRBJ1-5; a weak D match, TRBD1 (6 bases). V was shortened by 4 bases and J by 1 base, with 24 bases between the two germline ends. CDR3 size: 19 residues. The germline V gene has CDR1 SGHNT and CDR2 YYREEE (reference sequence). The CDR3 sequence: CASSHLSGTHLESNQPQHF. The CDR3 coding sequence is TGTGCCAGCAGCCACCTAAGCGGGACACACCTAGAGAGCAATCAGCCCCAGCATTTT.

The CDR3 spells CASSIGLAGGPPDTQYF. CDR3 in DNA: TGTGCCAGTAGTATTGGACTAGCGGGAGGCCCACCAGATACGCAGTATTTT. This chain uses TRBV19 with TRBJ2-3; TRBD2 matches 14 bases. V lost 3 bases, J lost 4 bases, and 6 bases stayed unmatched. The CDR3 totals 17 residues. Germline V gives CDR1 LNHDA, CDR2 SQIVND (reference sequence). The whole variable domain, remainder taken from reference TRBV19 and TRBJ2-3, is DGGITQSPKYLFRKEGQNVTLSCEQNLNHDAMYWYRQDPGQGLRLIYYSQIVNDFQKGDIAEGYSVSREKKESFPLTVTSAQKNPTAFYLCASSIGLAGGPPDTQYFGPGTRLTVL.

In DNA form, the CDR3 reads TGTGCCAGCGTACCTCAGGGGTTCTCCGGAAACACCATATATTTT. It is translated as CASVPQGFSGNTIYF. The V gene is TRBV6-1, the J gene TRBJ1-3; perhaps TRBD1 as D (6 bases). The CDR3 is 15 amino acids. Between the trimmed V and J ends, which lost 8 bases and 4 bases, there was a span of 18 bases. CDR1 and CDR2 (germline): MNHNS, SASEGT.

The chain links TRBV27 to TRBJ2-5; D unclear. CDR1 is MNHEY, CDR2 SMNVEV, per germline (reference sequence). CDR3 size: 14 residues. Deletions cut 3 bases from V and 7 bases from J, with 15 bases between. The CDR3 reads CASSLLQVPGTQYF. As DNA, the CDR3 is TGTGCCAGCAGTTTGCTCCAAGTTCCCGGGACCCAGTACTTC.